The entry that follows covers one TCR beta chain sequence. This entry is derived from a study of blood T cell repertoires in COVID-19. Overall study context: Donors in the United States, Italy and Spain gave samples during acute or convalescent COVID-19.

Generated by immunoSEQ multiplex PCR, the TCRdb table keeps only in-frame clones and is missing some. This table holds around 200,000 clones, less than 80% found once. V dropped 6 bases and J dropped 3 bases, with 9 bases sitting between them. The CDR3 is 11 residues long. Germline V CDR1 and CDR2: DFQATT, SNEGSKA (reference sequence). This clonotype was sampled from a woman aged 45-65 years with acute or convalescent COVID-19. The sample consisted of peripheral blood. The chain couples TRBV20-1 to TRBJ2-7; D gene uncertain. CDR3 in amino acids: CSAPISYEQYF. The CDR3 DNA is TGCAGTGCACCAATTAGCTACGAGCAGTACTTC.